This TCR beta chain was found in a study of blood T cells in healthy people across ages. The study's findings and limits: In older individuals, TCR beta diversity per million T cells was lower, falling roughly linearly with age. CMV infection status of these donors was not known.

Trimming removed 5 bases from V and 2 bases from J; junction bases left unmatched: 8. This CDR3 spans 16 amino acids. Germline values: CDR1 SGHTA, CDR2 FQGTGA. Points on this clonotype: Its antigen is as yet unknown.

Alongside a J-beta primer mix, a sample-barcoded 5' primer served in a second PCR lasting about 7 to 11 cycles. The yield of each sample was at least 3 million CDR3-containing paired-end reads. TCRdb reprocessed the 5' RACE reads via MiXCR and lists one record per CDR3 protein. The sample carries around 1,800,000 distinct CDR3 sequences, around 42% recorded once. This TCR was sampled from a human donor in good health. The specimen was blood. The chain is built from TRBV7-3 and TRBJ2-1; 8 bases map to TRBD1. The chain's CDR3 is CASSTRTGRAYNEQFF. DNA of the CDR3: TGTGCCAGCAGCACCCGGACAGGGCGGGCCTACAATGAGCAGTTCTTC.